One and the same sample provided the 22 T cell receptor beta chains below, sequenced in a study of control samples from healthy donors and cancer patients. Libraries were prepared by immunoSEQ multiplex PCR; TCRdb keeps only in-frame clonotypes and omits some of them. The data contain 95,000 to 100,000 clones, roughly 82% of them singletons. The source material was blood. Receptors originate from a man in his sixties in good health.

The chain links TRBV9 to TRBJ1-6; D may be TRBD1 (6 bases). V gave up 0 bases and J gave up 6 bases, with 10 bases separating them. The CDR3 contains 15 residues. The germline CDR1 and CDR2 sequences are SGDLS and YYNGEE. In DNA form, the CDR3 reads TGTGCCAGCAGCGTAGGTGGCAGGGGTAATTCACCCCTCCACTTT. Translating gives CASSVGGRGNSPLHF.

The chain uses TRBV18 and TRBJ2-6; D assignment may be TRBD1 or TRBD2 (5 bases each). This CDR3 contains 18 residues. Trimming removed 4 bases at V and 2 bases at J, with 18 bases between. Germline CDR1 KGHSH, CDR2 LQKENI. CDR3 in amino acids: CASSRTPGPTPGANVLTF. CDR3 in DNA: TGTGCCAGCTCACGAACTCCGGGACCGACCCCTGGGGCCAACGTCCTGACTTTC.

The CDR3 here is CASSQVNTGNTIYF. As DNA, the CDR3 is TGCGCCAGCAGCCAAGTGAACACCGGAAACACCATATATTTT. V is TRBV4-1 and J is TRBJ1-3, with no clear D. The CDR3 loop spans 14 amino acids. Germline V gives CDR1 MGHRA, CDR2 YSYEKL. Trimming stripped 1 base from V and 4 bases from J, with 8 bases between.

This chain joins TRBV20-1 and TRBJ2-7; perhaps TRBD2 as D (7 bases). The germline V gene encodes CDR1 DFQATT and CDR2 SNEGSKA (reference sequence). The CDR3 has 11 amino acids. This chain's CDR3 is CRGAGGNEQYF. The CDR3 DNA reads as TGCCGGGGGGCTGGCGGAAACGAGCAGTACTTC.

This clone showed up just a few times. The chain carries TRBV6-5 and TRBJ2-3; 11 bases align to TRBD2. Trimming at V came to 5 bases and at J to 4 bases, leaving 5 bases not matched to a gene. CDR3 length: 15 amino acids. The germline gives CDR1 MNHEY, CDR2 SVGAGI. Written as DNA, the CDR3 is TGTGCCAGCAGTCCAACTAGCGGGGGCTCAGATACGCAGTATTTT. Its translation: CASSPTSGGSDTQYF.

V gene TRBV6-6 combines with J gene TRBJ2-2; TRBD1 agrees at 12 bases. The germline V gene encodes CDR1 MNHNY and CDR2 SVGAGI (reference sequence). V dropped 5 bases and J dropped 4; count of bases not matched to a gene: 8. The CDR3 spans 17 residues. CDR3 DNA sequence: TGTGCCAGCAGTCCCGGGACAGGGGGCGGAAGCACCGGGGAGCTGTTTTTT. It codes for CASSPGTGGGSTGELFF.

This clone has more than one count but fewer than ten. The CDR3 nucleotides are TGTGCCACCAGTGCGGGGGGGATGCACAATCAGCCCCAGCATTTT. The encoded protein is CATSAGGMHNQPQHF. The chain carries TRBV24-1 and TRBJ1-5, with a tentative D call TRBD1 (5 bases). The CDR3 totals 15 residues. Per germline, CDR1 KGHDR and CDR2 SFDVKD. V was shortened by 5 bases and J by 3 bases, with 13 bases between the two germline ends.

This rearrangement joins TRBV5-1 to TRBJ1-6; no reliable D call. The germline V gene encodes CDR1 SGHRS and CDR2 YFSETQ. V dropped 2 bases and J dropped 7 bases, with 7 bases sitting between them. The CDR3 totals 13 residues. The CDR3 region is CASSLRENSPLHF. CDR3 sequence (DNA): TGCGCCAGCAGCTTAAGGGAGAATTCACCCCTCCACTTT.

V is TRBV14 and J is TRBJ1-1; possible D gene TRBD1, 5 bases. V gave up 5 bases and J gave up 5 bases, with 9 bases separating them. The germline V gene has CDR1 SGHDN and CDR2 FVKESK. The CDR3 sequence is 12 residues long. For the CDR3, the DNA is TGTGCCAGCAGCAGGGGATGGACTGAAGCTTTCTTT. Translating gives CASSRGWTEAFF.

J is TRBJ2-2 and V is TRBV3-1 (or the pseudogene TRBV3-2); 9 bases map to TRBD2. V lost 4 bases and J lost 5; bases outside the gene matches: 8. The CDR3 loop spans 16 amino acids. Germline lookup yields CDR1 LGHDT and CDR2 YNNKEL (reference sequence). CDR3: CASSPHASGRTGELFF. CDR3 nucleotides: TGTGCCAGCAGCCCTCACGCCAGCGGGAGGACCGGGGAGCTGTTTTTT.

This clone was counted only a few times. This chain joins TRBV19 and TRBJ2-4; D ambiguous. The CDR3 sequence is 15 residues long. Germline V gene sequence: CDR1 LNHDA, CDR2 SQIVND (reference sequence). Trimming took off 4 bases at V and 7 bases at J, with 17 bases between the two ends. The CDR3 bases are TGTGCCAGTAGTACCCAGGTGGCTCCTATGAACATTCAGTACTTC. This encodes CASSTQVAPMNIQYF.

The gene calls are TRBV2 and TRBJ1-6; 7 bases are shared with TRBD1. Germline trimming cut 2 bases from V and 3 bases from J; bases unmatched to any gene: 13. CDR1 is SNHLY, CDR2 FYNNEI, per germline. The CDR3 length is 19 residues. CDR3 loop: CASSEFGVRRGDYNSPLHF. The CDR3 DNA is TGTGCCAGCAGTGAATTCGGCGTTCGCAGGGGGGACTATAATTCACCCCTCCACTTT.

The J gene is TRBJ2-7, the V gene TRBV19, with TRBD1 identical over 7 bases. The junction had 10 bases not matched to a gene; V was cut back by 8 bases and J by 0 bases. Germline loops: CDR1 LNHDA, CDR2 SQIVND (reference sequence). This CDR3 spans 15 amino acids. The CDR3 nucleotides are TGTGCCAGTGGAGGCGGTGGGACAGACTCCTACGAGCAGTACTTC. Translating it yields CASGGGGTDSYEQYF.

The CDR3 DNA sequence: TGTGCCAGCAGCTTAGAGGGGCTTAGGGGAGCTTTCTTT. Protein sequence: CASSLEGLRGAFF. The genes are TRBV7-9 and TRBJ1-1; D may be TRBD1 (5 bases). Germline V gene lookup returns CDR1 SEHNR and CDR2 FQNEAQ (reference sequence). The V end was cut by 1 base, the J end by 10 bases, with 13 bases between. CDR3 length: 13 amino acids.

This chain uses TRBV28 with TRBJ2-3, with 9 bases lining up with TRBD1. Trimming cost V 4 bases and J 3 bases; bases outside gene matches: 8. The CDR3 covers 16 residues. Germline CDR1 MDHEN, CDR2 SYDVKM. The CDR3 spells CASSSTGTGQTDTQYF. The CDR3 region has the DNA TGTGCCAGCAGTTCCACGGGGACAGGGCAAACAGATACGCAGTATTTT.

The CDR3 DNA follows: TGTGCCAGCAGTCCGCGACTAGCGGTATCCTACGAGCAGTACTTC. Its protein product is CASSPRLAVSYEQYF. The chain is built from TRBV6-5 and TRBJ2-7, with 9 positions matching TRBD2. The CDR3 spans 15 residues. The V and J ends lost 5 bases and 1 base, in that order; junction bases with no gene match: 6. CDR1 and CDR2 (germline): MNHEY, SVGAGI.

The CDR3 coding sequence is TGTGCCAGCAGCCAGTCGGGAGGGGATGAAGCTTTCTTT. This encodes CASSQSGGDEAFF. The rearrangement uses TRBV7-9 and TRBJ1-1, with a possible D match to TRBD1 (5 bases). The germline V and J ends were trimmed by 5 bases and 7 bases, with 14 bases remaining between them. The CDR3 runs to 13 residues. From germline, CDR1 is SEHNR and CDR2 FQNEAQ (reference sequence).

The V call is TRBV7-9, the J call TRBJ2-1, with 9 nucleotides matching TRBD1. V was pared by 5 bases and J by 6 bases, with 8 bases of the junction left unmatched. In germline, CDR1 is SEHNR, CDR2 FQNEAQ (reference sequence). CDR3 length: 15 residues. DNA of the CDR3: TGTGCCAGCAGCGGTCCGGGACAGGGACGCAATGAGCAGTTCTTC. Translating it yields CASSGPGQGRNEQFF. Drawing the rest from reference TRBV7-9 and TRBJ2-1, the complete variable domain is DTGVSQNPRHKITKRGQNVTFRCDPISEHNRLYWYRQTLGQGPEFLTYFQNEAQLEKSRLLSDRFSAERPKGSFSTLEIQRTEQGDSAMYLCASSGPGQGRNEQFFGPGTRLTVL.

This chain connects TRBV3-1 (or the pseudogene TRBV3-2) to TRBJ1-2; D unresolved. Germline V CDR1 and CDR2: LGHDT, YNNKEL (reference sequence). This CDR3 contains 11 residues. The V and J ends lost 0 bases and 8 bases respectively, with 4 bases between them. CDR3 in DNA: TGTGCCAGCAGCCAAGATAGCGGCTACACCTTC. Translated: CASSQDSGYTF.

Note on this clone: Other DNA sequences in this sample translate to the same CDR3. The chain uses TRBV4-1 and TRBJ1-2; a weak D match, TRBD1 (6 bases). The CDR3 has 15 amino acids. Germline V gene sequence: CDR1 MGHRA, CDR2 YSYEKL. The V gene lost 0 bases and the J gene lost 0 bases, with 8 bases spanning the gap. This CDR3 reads CASSQEQGANYGYTF. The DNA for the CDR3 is TGCGCCAGCAGCCAAGAACAGGGCGCTAACTATGGCTACACCTTC.

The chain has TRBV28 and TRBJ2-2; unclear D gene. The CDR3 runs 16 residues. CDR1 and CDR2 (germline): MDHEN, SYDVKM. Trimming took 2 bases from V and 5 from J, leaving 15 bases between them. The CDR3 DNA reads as TGTGCCAGCAGTTTACCAGCGCGTAGTACTACCGGGGAGCTGTTTTTT. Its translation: CASSLPARSTTGELFF.

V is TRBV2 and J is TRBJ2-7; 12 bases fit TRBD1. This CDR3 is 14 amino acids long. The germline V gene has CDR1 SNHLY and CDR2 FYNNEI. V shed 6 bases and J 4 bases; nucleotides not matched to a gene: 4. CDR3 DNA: TGTGCCAGCAGCGGGACAGGGGGCGGATACGAGCAGTACTTC. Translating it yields CASSGTGGGYEQYF.